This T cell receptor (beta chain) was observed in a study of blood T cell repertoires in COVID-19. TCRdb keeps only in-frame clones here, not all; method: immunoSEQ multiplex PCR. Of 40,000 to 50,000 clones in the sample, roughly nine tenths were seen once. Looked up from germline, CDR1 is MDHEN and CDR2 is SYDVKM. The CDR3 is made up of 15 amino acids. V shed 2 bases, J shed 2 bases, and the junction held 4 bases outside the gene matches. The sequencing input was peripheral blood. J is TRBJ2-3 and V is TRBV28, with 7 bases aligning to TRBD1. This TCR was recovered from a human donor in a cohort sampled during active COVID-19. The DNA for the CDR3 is TGTGCCAGCAGTTTAAGGGACAGTCCCACAGATACGCAGTATTTT. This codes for CASSLRDSPTDTQYF.